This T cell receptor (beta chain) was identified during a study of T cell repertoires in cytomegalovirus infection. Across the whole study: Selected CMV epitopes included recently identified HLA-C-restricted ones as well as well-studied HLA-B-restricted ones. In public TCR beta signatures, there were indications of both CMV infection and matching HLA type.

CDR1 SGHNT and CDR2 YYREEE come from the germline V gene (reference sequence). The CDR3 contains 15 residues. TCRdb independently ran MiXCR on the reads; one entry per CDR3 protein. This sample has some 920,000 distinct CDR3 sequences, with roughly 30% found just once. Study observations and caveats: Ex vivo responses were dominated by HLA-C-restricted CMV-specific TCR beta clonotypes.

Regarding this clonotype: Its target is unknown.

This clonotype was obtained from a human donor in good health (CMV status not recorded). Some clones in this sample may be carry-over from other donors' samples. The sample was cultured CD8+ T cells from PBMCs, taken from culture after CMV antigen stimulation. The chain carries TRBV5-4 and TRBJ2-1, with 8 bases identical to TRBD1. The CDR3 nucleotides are TGTGTCATCCTAACGACAGGGGAAGTAGGAAATGAGCAGTTCTTC. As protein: CVILTTGEVGNEQFF. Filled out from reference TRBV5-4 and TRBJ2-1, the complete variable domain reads ETGVTQSPTHLIKTRGQQVTLRCSSQSGHNTVSWYQQALGQGPQFIFQYYREEENGRGNFPPRFSGLQFPNYSSELNVNALELDDSALYLCVILTTGEVGNEQFFGPGTRLTVL.